This TCR beta chain comes out of a study of spatial heterogeneity in lung cancer. In the case of this clonotype: Its antigen is undetermined.

Study results and caveats: Detection of ubiquitous tumor TCRs in blood was higher at resection than follow-up.

Unique molecular identifiers, one per molecule, were present on every TCR cDNA molecule. MiXCR, applied by TCRdb to the 5' RACE reads, yields one record per CDR3 protein. Of roughly 12,000 distinct CDR3 sequences listed, roughly 13% are singletons. CDR3 length: 13 amino acids. V shed 5 bases and J 4 bases; nucleotides not matched to a gene: 4. CDR1 and CDR2 (germline): SNHLY, FYNNEI. Time point defined: sample taken at primary tumor resection. Whole RNA from tumor, nontumor lung or frozen PBMC was sequenced unsorted. Untreated early-stage non-small cell lung cancer patients, 70 to 85 in total, were the donors.

The chain couples TRBV2 to TRBJ1-1; 7 positions match TRBD1. This specimen was PBMCs, taken at surgery. This receptor was identified in a female donor with early-stage non-small cell lung cancer. The CDR3 DNA follows: TGTGCCAGCAGTAGGGACAGCCGCACTGAAGCTTTCTTT. Its translation is CASSRDSRTEAFF.